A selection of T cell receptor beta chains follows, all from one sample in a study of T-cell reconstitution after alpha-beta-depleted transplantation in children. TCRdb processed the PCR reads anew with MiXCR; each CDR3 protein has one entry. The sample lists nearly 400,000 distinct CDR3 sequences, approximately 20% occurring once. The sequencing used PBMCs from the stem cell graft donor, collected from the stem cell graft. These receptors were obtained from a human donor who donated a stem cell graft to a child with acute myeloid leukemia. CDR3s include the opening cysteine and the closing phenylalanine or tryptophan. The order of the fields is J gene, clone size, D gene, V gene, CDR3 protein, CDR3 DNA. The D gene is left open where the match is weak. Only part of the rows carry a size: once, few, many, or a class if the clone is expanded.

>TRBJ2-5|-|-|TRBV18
CASSPGSETQYF
TGTGCCAGCTCTCCAGGGTCCGAGACCCAGTACTTC
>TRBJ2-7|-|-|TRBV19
CASSMGSSGEQYF
TGTGCCAGTAGTATGGGCTCCAGCGGAGAGCAGTACTTC
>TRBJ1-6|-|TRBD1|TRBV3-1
CASSQLQGRNSPLHF
TGTGCCAGCAGCCAACTACAGGGGAGAAATTCACCCCTCCACTTT
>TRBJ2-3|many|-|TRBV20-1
CSASERDTQYF
TGCAGTGCTAGTGAGCGAGATACGCAGTATTTT
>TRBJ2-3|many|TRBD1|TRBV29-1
CSLSRAGGSNTQYF
TGCAGCTTGTCGAGGGCAGGGGGCAGCAATACGCAGTATTTT
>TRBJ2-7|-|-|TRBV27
CASSSPGVARYEQYF
TGTGCCAGCAGTTCCCCCGGGGTAGCCCGCTACGAGCAGTACTTC
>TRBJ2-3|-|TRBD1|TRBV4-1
CASSLPGQGKRDTQYF
TGCGCCAGCAGCCTACCGGGACAGGGGAAGAGAGATACGCAGTATTTT
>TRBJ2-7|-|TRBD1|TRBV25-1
CATSPGTGAYEQYF
TGTGCCACCTCTCCCGGGACAGGGGCCTACGAGCAGTACTTC
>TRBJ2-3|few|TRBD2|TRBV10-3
CAISPGLDTDTQYF
TGTGCCATCAGTCCCGGACTAGACACAGATACGCAGTATTTT
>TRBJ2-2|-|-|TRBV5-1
CASTPRDTGTGELFF
TGCGCCAGTACCCCCCGGGACACAGGCACCGGGGAGCTGTTTTTT